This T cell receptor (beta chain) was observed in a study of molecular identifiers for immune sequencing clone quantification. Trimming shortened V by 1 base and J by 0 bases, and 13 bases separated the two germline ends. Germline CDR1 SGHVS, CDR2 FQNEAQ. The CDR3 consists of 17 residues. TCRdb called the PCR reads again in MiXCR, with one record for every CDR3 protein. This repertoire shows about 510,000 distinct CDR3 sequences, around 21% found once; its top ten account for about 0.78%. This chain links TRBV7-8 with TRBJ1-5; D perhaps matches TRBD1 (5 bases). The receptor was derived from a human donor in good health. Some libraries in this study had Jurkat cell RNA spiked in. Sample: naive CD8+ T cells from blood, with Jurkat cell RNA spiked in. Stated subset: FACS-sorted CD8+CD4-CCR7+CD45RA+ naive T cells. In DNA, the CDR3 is TGTGCCAGCAGCTTAGTGGGGGGGAGGGGTAGCAATCAGCCCCAGCATTTT. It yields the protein CASSLVGGRGSNQPQHF.